Listed here are 9 T cell receptor beta chains from one sample, sequenced in a study of early stage breast cancer tumors. TCRdb's table, derived via immunoSEQ multiplex PCR, lists solely in-frame clones and lacks some. The table has approximately 30,000 clones, about 59% seen once. The material sequenced was breast tumor tissue. The receptors shown here come from a person aged 45-60 years with breast cancer.

The chain is built from TRBV5-1 and TRBJ1-1; tentatively, D is TRBD1 (5 bases). Trimming took off 0 bases at V and 1 base at J, with 7 bases between the two ends. CDR3 size: 14 residues. Looked up from germline, CDR1 is SGHRS and CDR2 is YFSETQ. The CDR3, as DNA: TGCGCCAGCAGCTTGGGACAGACGAACACTGAAGCTTTCTTT. Encoded protein: CASSLGQTNTEAFF.

The V call is TRBV6-1, the J call TRBJ2-7; perhaps TRBD1 as D (6 bases). Per the germline V gene, CDR1 is MNHNS and CDR2 is SASEGT. CDR3 length: 13 residues. Trimming left V 7 bases short and J 2 bases short, with 12 bases between. The CDR3 DNA follows: TGTGCCAGCATTAGGACAGTACCCTACGAGCAGTACTTC. Its translation: CASIRTVPYEQYF.

This clone is classed as medium-sized (0.01 to 0.1%). This chain connects TRBV11-1 to TRBJ2-4; possibly TRBD1 or TRBD2 for D (6 bases each). With 5 bases removed from V and 4 bases from J, the gap between germline ends came to 12 bases. The CDR3 is 14 residues long. Germline V CDR1 and CDR2: SGHAT, FQDESV (reference sequence). The CDR3 loop reads CASSPQGGKNIQYF. DNA for the CDR3: TGTGCCAGCAGCCCGCAAGGGGGGAAAAACATTCAGTACTTC.

The chain joins TRBV2 to TRBJ2-1; TRBD2 matches 10 bases. Trimming took 10 bases from V and 8 from J; bases not matched to a gene: 14. The CDR3 is made up of 15 amino acids. Germline V gives CDR1 SNHLY, CDR2 FYNNEI. The CDR3 region is CAISNQREGLDEQFF. In nucleotides, the CDR3 is TGTGCCATCAGCAACCAGCGGGAGGGCCTGGATGAGCAGTTCTTC.

The genes are TRBV6-6 and TRBJ2-7; D tentatively fits TRBD1 or TRBD2 (5 bases each). The CDR3 length is 14 residues. V shed 0 bases and J shed 6 bases, with 12 bases lying between them. Germline values: CDR1 MNHNY, CDR2 SVGAGI (reference sequence). The CDR3 nucleotides read TGTGCCAGCAGTTACTCTGGACGGGGCACCGAGCAGTACTTC. Translating it yields CASSYSGRGTEQYF.

V and J are TRBV11-3 and TRBJ2-2, with 12 positions matching TRBD2. CDR3 length equals 16 residues. From germline, CDR1 is SGHNT and CDR2 YENEEA. V lost 4 bases, J lost 6 bases, and 6 bases stayed unmatched. The CDR3 protein is CASSYPSGRGAGELFF. CDR3 DNA sequence: TGTGCCAGCAGCTACCCTAGCGGGAGGGGAGCCGGGGAGCTGTTTTTT.

The chain carries TRBV11-2 and TRBJ2-1; D is uncertain. The V gene lost 4 bases and the J gene lost 5 bases, with 9 bases spanning the gap. Germline V CDR1 and CDR2: SGHAT, FQNNGV. The CDR3 contains 13 residues. The CDR3 region is CASSWSRNNEQFF. The CDR3 DNA reads as TGTGCCAGCAGCTGGAGTAGAAACAATGAGCAGTTCTTC.

The gene calls are TRBV28 and TRBJ1-2; TRBD1 might be the D (5 bases). Germline CDR1 reads MDHEN; CDR2 reads SYDVKM. The ends were cut back, 3 bases at V and 3 bases at J, with 8 bases in the middle. The CDR3 has 13 amino acids. CDR3 bases: TGTGCCAGCAGTTTGGGGGAATACTATGGCTACACCTTC. The encoded protein is CASSLGEYYGYTF.

V gene TRBV5-4 combines with J gene TRBJ2-7, with 13 bases lining up with TRBD2. The germline CDR1 and CDR2 sequences are SGHNT and YYREEE (reference sequence). CDR3 size: 17 residues. The junction had 9 bases not matched to a gene; V was cut back by 4 bases and J by 2 bases. The CDR3: CASSPGTSGNYPYEQYF. The CDR3 bases are TGTGCCAGCAGCCCGGGGACTAGCGGGAATTACCCCTACGAGCAGTACTTC.